This record concerns one T cell receptor beta chain sequence. Only in-frame clones appear in the TCRdb table, and some are missing; sequencing was by immunoSEQ multiplex PCR. The sample lists under 400,000 clones; roughly 90% were seen once. This CDR3 comprises 15 residues. Per the germline V gene, CDR1 is SNHLY and CDR2 is FYNNEI. V gave up 8 bases and J gave up 8 bases; unmatched junction bases: 17. This entry comes from a study of cytomegalovirus exposure and HLA in healthy donors. The clonotype originates from a young man in good health and CMV-seronegative. Sequencing used PBMCs. The rearrangement uses TRBV2 and TRBJ1-2, with 7 bases lining up with TRBD1. CDR3 DNA sequence: TGTGCCAGCTCCAAGATCCCAGACAGGGCGGGGGGCTACACCTTC. This codes for CASSKIPDRAGGYTF.